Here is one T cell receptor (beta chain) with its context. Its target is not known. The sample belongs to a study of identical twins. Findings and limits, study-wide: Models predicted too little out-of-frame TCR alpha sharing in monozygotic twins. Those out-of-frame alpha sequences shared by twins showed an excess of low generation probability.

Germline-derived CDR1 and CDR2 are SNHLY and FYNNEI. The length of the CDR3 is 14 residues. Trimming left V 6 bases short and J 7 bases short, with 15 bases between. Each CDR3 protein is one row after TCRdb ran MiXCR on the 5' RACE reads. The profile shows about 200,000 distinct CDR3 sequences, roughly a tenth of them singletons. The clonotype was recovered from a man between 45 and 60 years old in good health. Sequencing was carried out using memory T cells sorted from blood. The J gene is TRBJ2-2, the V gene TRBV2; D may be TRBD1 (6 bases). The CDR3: CASRVSPGDGELFF. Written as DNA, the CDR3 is TGTGCCAGCAGGGTGTCGCCAGGGGACGGGGAGCTGTTTTTT.